This T cell receptor (beta chain) was sequenced in a study of blood T cell repertoires in COVID-19 (dated by TCRdb to about 2020). In terms of the full investigation: Collaborator samples came from the United States, Italy and Spain and covered acute and convalescent phases of COVID-19. The prospective study material was composed of cDNA or gDNA derived from T cells, B-cell-depleted T cells, or PBMCs. Deeply sampled blood TCRbeta repertoires from subjects exposed to, actively infected with, or recovered from COVID-19 were included in the dataset. The repertoires were made available in a free public database intended to serve as a resource for research on the immune response to SARS-CoV-2. Samples came from the ongoing ImmuneRACE study (first 160 participants) plus 1,254 subjects from 6 global collaborators. A de-identified subject ID, COVID-19 status, age in years and sex were almost always included in the sample metadata. Where HLA class I and class II types were available, the types were taken from metadata supplied by the sample provider, not from assay-based typing. The paper's findings and limits, for the study overall: Clinical and demographic metadata were provided uncurated, with the amount varying by source and participant.

Each collaborating institution followed its own protocols to collect whole blood in K2EDTA tubes. For TCRbeta analysis, collaborators shipped samples as frozen whole blood, isolated PBMCs, or DNA extracted from either of those sample types. The immunoSEQ Assay, a bias-controlled multiplex PCR, was used to amplify TCRbeta CDR3 regions from genomic DNA. Regarding the original processing steps: The number of nucleated cells in each sample was estimated from the amplification of reference gene primers within the assay. To quantify the absolute abundance of each unique TCRbeta CDR3 rearrangement, sequence reads were collapsed and filtered. For each sample, productive Simpson clonality was calculated as the square root of Simpson's diversity index across productive rearrangements. This immuneACCESS table, as held by TCRdb, lists in-frame sequences with V and J called but not all clones. Of the missing ones, under half trace to an unresolved V gene in checked studies; the others have no known cause. Clonal size and the V and J genes are those of that table, whereas D and trimming came from the DNA. Counted in this sample were 350,000 to 450,000 clones; about 88% of them appeared once. The top ten constitute about 2.9% of the sample.

This clone was counted once. Its antigen has not been determined. No base quality information exists; no much larger clone differs at one position. The CDR3 runs 14 residues from the cysteine to the phenylalanine. Just CDR3 DNA is preserved here, 42 bases in frame from base 1. The germline V gene yields KGHSH for CDR1 and LQKENI for CDR2. Unmatched junction bases come to 3, with V trimmed by 3 bases and J by 4 bases. The chain links TRBV18 with TRBJ2-7, with TRBD1 matching 10 junction bases. This TCR was recovered from a human donor in a cohort sampled during active COVID-19. Sequenced input: peripheral blood. The DNA sequence follows: TGTGCCAGCTCACCGAGGACAGGGGGTTACGAGCAGTACTTC. This is translated as CASSPRTGGYEQYF.